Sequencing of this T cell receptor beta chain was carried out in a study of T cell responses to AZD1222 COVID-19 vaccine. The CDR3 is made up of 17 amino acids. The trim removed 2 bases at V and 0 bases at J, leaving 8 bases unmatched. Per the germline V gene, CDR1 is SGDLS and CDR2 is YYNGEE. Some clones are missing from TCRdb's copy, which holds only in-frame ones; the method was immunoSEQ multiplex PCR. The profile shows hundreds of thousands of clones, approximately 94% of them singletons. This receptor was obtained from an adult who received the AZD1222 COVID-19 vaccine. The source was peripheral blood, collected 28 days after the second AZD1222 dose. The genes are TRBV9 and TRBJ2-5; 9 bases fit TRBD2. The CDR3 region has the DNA TGTGCCAGCAGCGTTGGCCTAGCGGGGCCGTACCAAGAGACCCAGTACTTC. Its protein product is CASSVGLAGPYQETQYF. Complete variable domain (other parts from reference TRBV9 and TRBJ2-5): DSGVTQTPKHLITATGQRVTLRCSPRSGDLSVYWYQQSLDQGLQFLIQYYNGEERAKGNILERFSAQQFPDLHSELNLSSLELGDSALYFCASSVGLAGPYQETQYFGPGTRLLVL.